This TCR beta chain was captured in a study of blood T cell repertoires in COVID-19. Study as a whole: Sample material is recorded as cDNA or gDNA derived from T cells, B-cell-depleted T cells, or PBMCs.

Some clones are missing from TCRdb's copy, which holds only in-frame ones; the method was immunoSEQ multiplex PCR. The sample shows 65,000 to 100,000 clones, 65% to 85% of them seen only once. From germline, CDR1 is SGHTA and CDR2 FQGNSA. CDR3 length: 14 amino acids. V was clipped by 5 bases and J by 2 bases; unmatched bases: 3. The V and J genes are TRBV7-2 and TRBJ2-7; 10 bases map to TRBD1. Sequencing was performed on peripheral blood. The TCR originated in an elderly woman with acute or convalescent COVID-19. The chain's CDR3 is CASSIGQGAYEQYF. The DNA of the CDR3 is TGTGCCAGCAGCATTGGACAGGGGGCCTACGAGCAGTACTTC.